The T cell receptor (beta chain) under discussion was sequenced for a study of T cells in Graves' hyperthyroidism and ophthalmopathy. With respect to this clonotype: Its antigen is unidentified.

Germline values: CDR1 SGDLS, CDR2 YYNGEE. CDR3 length: 13 residues. V was shortened by 4 bases and J by 6 bases, with 8 bases between the two germline ends. The CDR3 regions of TCR beta were amplified from RNA transcripts. The TCR CDR3 was amplified in a first-round RT-PCR using the HTBI primer set. In TCRdb, the multiplex PCR reads were re-called with MiXCR into one record per CDR3 protein. The sample records about 840,000 distinct CDR3 sequences, roughly 40% being singletons. Hyperthyroidism of Graves' type that showed no ophthalmopathy progression within 18 months was stable. Study results and caveats: Classification by a 13 V-J model distinguished ophthalmopathy from stable hyperthyroidism.

The sequence came from a man younger than 30 with Graves' hyperthyroidism. The sample was blood. The V call is TRBV9, the J call TRBJ2-6, with D perhaps matching TRBD1 (5 bases). As DNA, the CDR3 is TGTGCCAGCAGCTACGGACAGGCCAACGTCCTGACTTTC. This codes for CASSYGQANVLTF. Variable domain in full (rest from reference TRBV9 and TRBJ2-6): DSGVTQTPKHLITATGQRVTLRCSPRSGDLSVYWYQQSLDQGLQFLIQYYNGEERAKGNILERFSAQQFPDLHSELNLSSLELGDSALYFCASSYGQANVLTFGAGSRLTVL.